This T cell receptor (beta chain) was recovered during a study of shared clonotypes between healthy human individuals. About this clone: What it binds is not known.

The study ran the assay at deep level. Only in-frame clones appear in the TCRdb table, and some are missing; sequencing was by immunoSEQ multiplex PCR. This table has roughly 1 million clones, approximately 70% appearing once. The study's findings and limits: Lower generation probabilities were found for non-shared clonotypes than for those shared by all four donors.

With 1 base removed from V and 0 bases from J, the gap between germline ends came to 10 bases. Germline values: CDR1 SEHNR, CDR2 FQNEAQ (reference sequence). The CDR3 runs to 16 residues. The TCR sequence derives from a man aged 18-30 years in good health. V usage is TRBV7-9 and J usage is TRBJ1-3; the D is unclear. Material: memory CD4+ T cells sorted from blood. This sample's subset: CD45RA-negative fraction. CDR3 residues: CASSLVSDSSGNTIYF. Written as DNA, the CDR3 is TGTGCCAGCAGCTTAGTCTCTGACTCCTCTGGAAACACCATATATTTT.